Here is one T cell receptor (beta chain) with its context. Its antigen is as yet unknown. The data derive from a study of cytomegalovirus exposure and HLA in healthy donors. The primer mix had 60 Vbeta and 13 Jbeta primers. In the study's own analysis: About 10 million shared chains were among approximately 87 million unique TCR beta chains counted in a later analysis. Repertoires were generated with immunoSEQ multiplex PCR, while TCRdb's copy carries only in-frame clones and drops some. The V and J calls and clone size come from that table; D and trimming were worked out from the DNA. The sample has under 250,000 clones, over 80% seen once. Findings of the study overall: Accurate prediction of HLA-A and HLA-B alleles (for most subjects) was reportedly achieved from TCR beta sequences. TCR beta V- and J-gene trimming, according to a later analysis, was linked to a missense DCLRE1C variant. In vitro data verified a few CMV-associated chains as specific for CMV antigens.

Germline V gene lookup returns CDR1 SEHNR and CDR2 FQNEAQ (reference sequence). The length of the CDR3 is 14 residues. V lost 5 bases and J 2 bases, leaving 12 bases between the germline ends. The clonotype was recovered from a man in his forties in good health and CMV-seropositive. Sequencing was done on a sample of PBMCs. The genes are TRBV7-9 and TRBJ1-1; D might be TRBD1 (6 bases). CDR3 nucleotides: TGTGCCAGCAGCCCTGGACAGACCAACACTGAAGCTTTCTTT. Translating gives CASSPGQTNTEAFF. The full variable domain, its missing parts supplied by reference TRBV7-9 and TRBJ1-1, is DTGVSQNPRHKITKRGQNVTFRCDPISEHNRLYWYRQTLGQGPEFLTYFQNEAQLEKSRLLSDRFSAERPKGSFSTLEIQRTEQGDSAMYLCASSPGQTNTEAFFGQGTRLTVV.